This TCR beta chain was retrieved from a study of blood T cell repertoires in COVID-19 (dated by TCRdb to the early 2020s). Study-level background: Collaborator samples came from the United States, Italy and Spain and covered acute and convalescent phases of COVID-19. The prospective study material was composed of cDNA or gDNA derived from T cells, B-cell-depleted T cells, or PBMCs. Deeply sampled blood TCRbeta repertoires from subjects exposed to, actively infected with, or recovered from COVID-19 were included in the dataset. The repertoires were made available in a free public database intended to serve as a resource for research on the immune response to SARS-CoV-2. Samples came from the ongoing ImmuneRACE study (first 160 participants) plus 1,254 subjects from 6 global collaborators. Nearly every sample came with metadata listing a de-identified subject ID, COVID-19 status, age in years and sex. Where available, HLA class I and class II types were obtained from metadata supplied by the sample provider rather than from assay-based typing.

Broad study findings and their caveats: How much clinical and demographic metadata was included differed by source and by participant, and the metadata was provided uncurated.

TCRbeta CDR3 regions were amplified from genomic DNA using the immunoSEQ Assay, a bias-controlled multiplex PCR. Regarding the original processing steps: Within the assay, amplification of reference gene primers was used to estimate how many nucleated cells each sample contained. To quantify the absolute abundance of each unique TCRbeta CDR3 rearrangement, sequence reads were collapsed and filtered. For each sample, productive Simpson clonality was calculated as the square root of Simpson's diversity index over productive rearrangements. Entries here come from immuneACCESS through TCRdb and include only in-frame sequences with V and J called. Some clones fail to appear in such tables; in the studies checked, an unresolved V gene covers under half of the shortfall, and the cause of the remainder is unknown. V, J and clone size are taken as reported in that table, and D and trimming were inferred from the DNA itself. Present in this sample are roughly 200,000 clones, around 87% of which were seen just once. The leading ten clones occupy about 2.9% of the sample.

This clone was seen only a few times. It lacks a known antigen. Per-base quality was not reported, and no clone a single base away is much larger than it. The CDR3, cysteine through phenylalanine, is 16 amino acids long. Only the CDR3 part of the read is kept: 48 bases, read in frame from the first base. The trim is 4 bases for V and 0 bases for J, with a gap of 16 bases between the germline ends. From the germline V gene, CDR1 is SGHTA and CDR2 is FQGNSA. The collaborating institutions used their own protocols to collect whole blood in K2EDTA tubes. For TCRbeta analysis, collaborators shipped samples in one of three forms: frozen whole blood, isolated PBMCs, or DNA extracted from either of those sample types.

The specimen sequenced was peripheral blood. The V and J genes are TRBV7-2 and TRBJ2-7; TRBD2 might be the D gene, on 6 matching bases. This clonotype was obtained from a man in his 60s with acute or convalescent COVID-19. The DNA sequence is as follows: TGTGCCAGCAGCTCAAGGGCTAGCGTGATCTCCTACGAGCAGTACTTC. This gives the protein CASSSRASVISYEQYF.